Reported below is one T cell receptor (beta chain). The clone's antigen remains unknown. No much larger clone is present one base from it, and per-base qualities are unavailable. These data originate in a study of molecular identifiers for immune sequencing clone quantification (dated by TCRdb to the late 2010s). For context, the study as a whole: For a replicate experiment, the RNA from either around 20,000 or 99,000 naive CD8 T cells was divided into five aliquots, and four of those aliquots went on to sequencing. The study was a methods study using CD8 T cells to benchmark molecular-identifier clustering-based TCR repertoire sequencing (MIDCIRS) and TCR RNA copy counting. Paper-wide results and their limitations: Identical TCR molecules sharing a barcode could cause highly expanded clone sizes to be underestimated. In CMV-specific effector cells, over 99% of molecules were held by clones above 20 RNA copies, whereas under 1% of molecules were held by such clones in naive cells. Naive libraries contained spiked-in Jurkat TCR RNA (approximately ten copies' worth), which is not part of the donor repertoire. Without barcode sub-clustering, chimeric consensus sequences inflated TCR diversity; chimeras reached as high as 47%. A single cell's worth of spiked-in Jurkat TCR RNA was reported detectable even among around 970,000 naive CD8 T cells. Modeling indicated roughly 3.3 TCR RNA copies recovered per cell, compared with around 11 by digital PCR, which implies a capture efficiency of 25% to 35%.

The method behind the library was PCR. TCRdb lists the instrument as Illumina HiSeq 4000. Bulk TCR libraries were generated as previously described, with the TCR primers listed in Table S5 used. The Qiagen AllPrep DNA/RNA kit was used to purify total RNA. Before analysis, reads from multiple sequencing runs of the same library were pooled. From the authors' description of their analysis: Reads were retained only if the reads had an exact TCR constant sequence, and the retained reads were trimmed to 150 nt and grouped according to their 12-nt molecular barcodes. Reads in each barcode group were sub-clustered using a 15% Levenshtein threshold, and a quality-weighted consensus sequence was built for each RNA molecule. Non-functional sequences were removed, as were lower-count sequences one edit away from another. Based on fitting two negative binomial distributions, any barcode sub-cluster with under 20% of the maximum read count was discarded. TCRdb itself trimmed the public reads at Q25 with fastp, ran MiXCR and retained productive beta chains. Every distinct CDR3 protein forms one entry, paired with its most common genes and DNA. These V and J calls are TCRdb output, not the study's own analysis. The sample data list approximately 500,000 distinct CDR3 sequences, and 20% to 25% of these were observed just once. The ten biggest clones cover more than 0.8% of the sample.

Reading from cysteine to phenylalanine, the CDR3 counts 17 amino acids. Just the 51-base CDR3 DNA is kept, in frame starting at base 1. As encoded in the germline V gene, CDR1 is MNHGY while CDR2 is SVAAGI. V loses 10 bases at its end and J loses 6 bases; junction bases beyond the gene matches: 18. Libraries of naive CD8 T cells were built from approximately 20,000 to 1,000,000 sorted cells, with 10%, 30% or 50% of the purified RNA used. On a BD FACSAria II, naive CD8 T cells were FACS-sorted as CD8+CD4-CCR7+CD45RA+ and collected into RLT Plus buffer. To test detection sensitivity, Jurkat RNA equivalent to more than 8 TCR copies was spiked into samples of roughly 18,000-1,000,000 naive CD8 T cells. CD8 T cells were enriched with RosetteSep CD8+ T Cell Enrichment Cocktail and Ficoll-Paque, followed by ACK red cell lysis.

The sequence links TRBV6-9 to TRBJ2-2; the central 9 bases match TRBD1. The clonotype originates from a human donor in good health. Some libraries in this study had Jurkat cell RNA spiked in. Material for sequencing was naive CD8+ T cells from blood, with Jurkat cell RNA spiked in. The sample's cell subset or site label, decoded: FACS-sorted CD8+CD4-CCR7+CD45RA+ naive T cells. The DNA reads as follows: TGTGCCACCAGAGACCGGGACAGGGAGGAAGTCTCCGGGGAGCTGTTTTTT. Translated, this is CATRDRDREEVSGELFF.